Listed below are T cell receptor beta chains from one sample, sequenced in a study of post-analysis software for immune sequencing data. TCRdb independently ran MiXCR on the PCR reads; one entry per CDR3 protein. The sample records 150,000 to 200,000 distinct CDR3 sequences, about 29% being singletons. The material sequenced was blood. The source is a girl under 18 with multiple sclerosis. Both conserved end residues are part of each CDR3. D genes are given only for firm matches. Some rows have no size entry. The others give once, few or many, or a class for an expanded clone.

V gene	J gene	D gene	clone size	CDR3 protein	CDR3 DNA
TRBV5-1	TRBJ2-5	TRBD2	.	CASSFRAGEETQYF	TGCGCCAGCAGCTTCAGAGCGGGAGAAGAGACCCAGTACTTC
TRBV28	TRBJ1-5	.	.	CASTDGGEGNQPQHF	TGTGCCAGCACGGACGGGGGAGAGGGCAATCAGCCCCAGCATTTT
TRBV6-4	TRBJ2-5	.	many	CASRGQETQYF	TGTGCCAGCCGGGGGCAAGAGACCCAGTACTTC
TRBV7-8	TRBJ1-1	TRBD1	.	CASSFRGFAEAFF	TGTGCCAGCAGCTTCAGGGGGTTTGCTGAAGCTTTCTTT
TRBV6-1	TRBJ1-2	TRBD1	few	CASSEALAGGPSNYGYTF	TGTGCCAGCAGTGAAGCTTTGGCAGGGGGGCCCTCTAACTATGGCTACACCTTC
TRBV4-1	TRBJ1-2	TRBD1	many	CASSQDQGARGYTF	TGCGCCAGCAGCCAAGATCAGGGGGCGCGGGGCTACACCTTC
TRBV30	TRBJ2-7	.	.	CASRDKSGEQYF	TGTGCCTCTCGGGACAAGTCTGGCGAGCAGTACTTC
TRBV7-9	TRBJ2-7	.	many	CASSSPSDAGLDYYEQYF	TGTGCCAGCAGCTCCCCCTCTGACGCAGGCCTTGATTATTACGAGCAGTACTTC
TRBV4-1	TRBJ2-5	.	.	CASSQVGGGETQYF	TGCGCCAGCAGCCAGGTCGGGGGAGGTGAGACCCAGTACTTC
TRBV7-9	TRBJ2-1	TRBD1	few	CASLRTGGYNEQFF	TGTGCCAGCCTCCGGACAGGGGGATACAATGAGCAGTTCTTC
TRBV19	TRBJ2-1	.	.	CASSWDFSSYNEQFF	TGTGCCAGTAGTTGGGACTTCAGCTCCTACAATGAGCAGTTCTTC
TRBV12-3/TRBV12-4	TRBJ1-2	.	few	CASSSPAGNNYGYTF	TGTGCCAGCAGCTCACCGGCAGGGAATAACTATGGCTACACCTTC
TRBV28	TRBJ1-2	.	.	CASGPIGGYTF	TGTGCCAGCGGGCCAATAGGGGGCTACACCTTC
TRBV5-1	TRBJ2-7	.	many	CASTGERYEQYF	TGCGCCAGCACCGGGGAGCGGTACGAGCAGTACTTC